A single T cell receptor beta chain is shown here with its context. As yet, its antigen is unknown. Germline CDR1 reads SGHDN; CDR2 reads FVKESK. Trimming removed 1 base at V and 2 bases at J, with 13 bases between. The CDR3 has 16 amino acids. The data originate from a study of OX40 agonist ivuxolimab in advanced cancers. Overall study results and limits: CD8+ T cells (on average) carried more expanded clones than CD4+ T cells.

TCRdb's table, derived via immunoSEQ multiplex PCR, lists solely in-frame clones and lacks some. The data hold fewer than 70,000 clones, with approximately 89% observed a single time. The rearrangement joins TRBV14 to TRBJ2-3; D is possibly TRBD1 (6 bases). The starting material was CD4+ or CD8+ T cells sorted from blood, obtained in a trial of the OX40 agonist ivuxolimab. This receptor was identified in an adult with an advanced solid tumor such as melanoma, head and neck, liver or kidney cancer. This chain's CDR3 is CASSQGQGRNTDTQYF. CDR3 bases: TGTGCCAGCAGCCAAGGCCAGGGGCGAAACACAGATACGCAGTATTTT.